Listed here are 11 T cell receptor beta chains from one sample, sequenced in a study of cytomegalovirus exposure and HLA in healthy donors. The protocol was immunoSEQ multiplex PCR, while the TCRdb copy is restricted to in-frame clones and leaves out a portion. The sample records about 120,000 clones, more than 75% being singletons. The sample was PBMCs. The receptors were sampled from a man between 18 and 29 years old in good health and CMV-seronegative.

Many counts were recorded for this clone. The chain employs TRBV5-8 and TRBJ2-7; 7 nucleotides match TRBD1. This CDR3 region has 15 residues. In germline, CDR1 is SGHTS, CDR2 YDEGEE. V gave up 4 bases and J gave up 2 bases; unmatched junction bases: 9. The CDR3 DNA reads as TGTGCCAGCAGCCCGATAATCGGGACAGCCTACGAGCAGTACTTC. This sequence encodes CASSPIIGTAYEQYF.

The chain links TRBV4-1 to TRBJ2-7, with unresolved D. Trimming took off 1 base at V and 3 bases at J, with 10 bases between the two ends. Germline lookup yields CDR1 MGHRA and CDR2 YSYEKL. The CDR3 has 14 residues. The CDR3 here is CASSQGTEFYEQYF. Written as DNA, the CDR3 is TGCGCCAGCAGCCAAGGAACAGAGTTCTACGAGCAGTACTTC.

The V and J genes are TRBV19 and TRBJ2-5; 11 bases agree with TRBD1. J was trimmed by 6 bases and V by 7 bases; bases with no gene match: 4. The CDR3 extends over 13 amino acids. Germline V gives CDR1 LNHDA, CDR2 SQIVND (reference sequence). CDR3 sequence reads: CASTGQGAKTQYF. Here the CDR3 DNA reads TGTGCCAGTACCGGACAGGGGGCGAAGACCCAGTACTTC.

The chain recombines TRBV6-1 with TRBJ1-1; D might be TRBD1 (6 bases). This CDR3 is 12 amino acids long. The V gene lost 5 bases and the J gene lost 5 bases, with 9 bases spanning the gap. Germline CDR1 MNHNS, CDR2 SASEGT. The CDR3 region is CASSKGGTEAFF. CDR3 nucleotide sequence: TGTGCCAGCAGTAAGGGGGGGACTGAAGCTTTCTTT.

This rearrangement joins TRBV6-5 to TRBJ1-5; maybe TRBD1 (6 bases). Germline-derived CDR1 and CDR2 are MNHEY and SVGAGI. The CDR3 covers 15 residues. Trimming left V 7 bases short and J 2 bases short, with 15 bases between. CDR3 in DNA: TGTGCCAGCACCTTCGACAGGAACGGCAATCAGCCCCAGCATTTT. Protein product: CASTFDRNGNQPQHF.

The genes are TRBV2 and TRBJ2-7, with a tentative D call TRBD1 (6 bases). This CDR3 comprises 15 residues. Trimming removed 9 bases from V and 5 bases from J, with 23 bases in between. Germline CDR1 SNHLY, CDR2 FYNNEI. The CDR3 sequence: CASTYRETGPNEQYF. CDR3 DNA sequence: TGTGCCAGTACGTACCGGGAAACAGGGCCCAACGAGCAGTACTTC.

This sequence joins TRBV4-2 and TRBJ1-3; D call uncertain. Trimming left V 0 bases short and J 0 bases short, with 6 bases between. This CDR3 spans 15 amino acids. The germline V gene has CDR1 LGHNA and CDR2 YNFKEQ. CDR3 nucleotides: TGTGCCAGCAGCCAAGATCGCAGCTCTGGAAACACCATATATTTT. Its translation is CASSQDRSSGNTIYF.

The V gene is TRBV6-6, the J gene TRBJ1-1; no firm D call. This CDR3 has 13 residues. Germline V gives CDR1 MNHNY, CDR2 SVGAGI (reference sequence). Trimming left V 4 bases short and J 0 bases short, with 6 bases between. CDR3 DNA sequence: TGTGCCAGCAGTTTCAACATGAACACTGAAGCTTTCTTT. It translates to CASSFNMNTEAFF.

J is TRBJ1-6 and V is TRBV6-1; 7 bases match TRBD1. Germline lookup yields CDR1 MNHNS and CDR2 SASEGT. V gave up 3 bases and J gave up 11 bases; unmatched junction bases: 7. The CDR3 length is 14 residues. CDR3 DNA: TGTGCCAGCAGTGATCGACAGGGTATGGCACCCCTCCACTTT. Residues: CASSDRQGMAPLHF.

The rearrangement joins TRBV5-8 to TRBJ2-2; tentative D call: TRBD1 (5 bases). Per germline, CDR1 SGHTS and CDR2 YDEGEE. V was shortened by 2 bases and J by 6 bases, with 11 bases between the two germline ends. The CDR3 spans 14 residues. The CDR3 sequence is CASSLSRASGELFF. For the CDR3, the DNA is TGTGCCAGCAGCTTAAGCAGGGCCTCCGGGGAGCTGTTTTTT. The entire variable domain, with the rest obtained from reference TRBV5-8 and TRBJ2-2, is as follows: EAGVTQSPTHLIKTRGQQATLRCSPISGHTSVYWYQQALGLGLQFLLWYDEGEERNRGNFPPRFSGRQFPNYSSELNVNALELEDSALYLCASSLSRASGELFFGEGSRLTVL.

The chain has TRBV4-1 and TRBJ2-7; 7 bases line up with TRBD2. The length of the CDR3 is 16 residues. CDR1 MGHRA and CDR2 YSYEKL come from the germline V gene. V dropped 3 bases and J dropped 2; count of bases not matched to a gene: 10. This CDR3 reads CASSQAPTGTTYEQYF. The DNA of the CDR3 is TGCGCCAGCAGCCAGGCCCCTACCGGGACTACCTACGAGCAGTACTTC.